Following are 7 T cell receptor beta chains from one sample sequenced in a study of shared clonotypes between healthy human individuals. Clones were read by immunoSEQ multiplex PCR, and TCRdb kept only the in-frame ones, dropping some. The sample shows about 510,000 clones, 75% to 85% of them seen only once. The specimen sequenced was PBMCs. The receptors stem from a middle-aged woman in good health. Some clones in this sample may be carry-over from other donors' samples.

This chain links TRBV9 with TRBJ2-2; D is ambiguous. Trimming stripped 3 bases from V and 6 bases from J, with 12 bases between. The germline gives CDR1 SGDLS, CDR2 YYNGEE. This CDR3 is built from 14 residues. The CDR3 loop is CASSEHPSAGELFF. The CDR3 DNA reads TGTGCCAGCAGCGAACACCCCTCCGCCGGGGAGCTGTTTTTT. Together with reference TRBV9 and TRBJ2-2, the CDR3 gives the full variable domain: DSGVTQTPKHLITATGQRVTLRCSPRSGDLSVYWYQQSLDQGLQFLIQYYNGEERAKGNILERFSAQQFPDLHSELNLSSLELGDSALYFCASSEHPSAGELFFGEGSRLTVL.

The count of this clone is one. The V and J genes are TRBV28 and TRBJ2-3; maybe TRBD2 (7 bases). CDR3 size: 14 residues. CDR1 is MDHEN, CDR2 SYDVKM, per germline. Trimming removed 10 bases at V and 0 bases at J, with 14 bases between. The CDR3 loop reads CATKGGGSTDTQYF. CDR3 DNA sequence: TGTGCCACCAAAGGGGGAGGGAGCACAGATACGCAGTATTTT.

The table lists this clone with a few counts. The chain employs TRBV29-1 and TRBJ2-1, with 10 bases that match TRBD1. CDR3 length: 16 residues. CDR1 is SQVTM and CDR2 is ANQGSEA in the germline V gene. The V and J ends lost 3 bases and 4 bases, in that order; junction bases with no gene match: 9. The CDR3 spells CSVEEGQGLQYNEQFF. CDR3 in DNA: TGCAGCGTTGAGGAGGGACAGGGGCTCCAGTACAATGAGCAGTTCTTC.

The V call is TRBV30, the J call TRBJ2-1, with 7 bases matching TRBD2. From germline, CDR1 is GTSNPN and CDR2 SVGIG (reference sequence). V lost 3 bases to trimming and J lost 9 bases; unmatched junction nucleotides: 14. CDR3 length: 15 residues. The CDR3 here is CAWRGRGEGLPEQFF. DNA for the CDR3: TGTGCCTGGAGAGGTCGGGGGGAGGGCCTTCCTGAGCAGTTCTTC. Combining the CDR3 with reference TRBV30 and TRBJ2-1 gives the whole variable domain SQTIHQWPATLVQPVGSPLSLECTVEGTSNPNLYWYRQAAGRGLQLLFYSVGIGQISSEVPQNLSASRPQDRQFILSSKKLLLSDSGFYLCAWRGRGEGLPEQFFGPGTRLTVL.

The chain employs TRBV29-1 and TRBJ2-2; 13 bases match TRBD2. CDR1 is SQVTM and CDR2 is ANQGSEA in the germline V gene. The CDR3 has 16 residues. J lost 3 bases, V lost 6 bases, and 7 bases had no gene match. The chain's CDR3 is CSVQLAGGPYTGELFF. CDR3 bases: TGCAGCGTGCAACTAGCGGGAGGGCCGTACACCGGGGAGCTGTTTTTT.

V and J are TRBV10-3 and TRBJ2-1; D gene uncertain. The ends were cut back, 2 bases at V and 10 bases at J, with 9 bases in the middle. From germline, CDR1 is ENHRY and CDR2 SYGVKD. This CDR3 contains 12 residues. The DNA of the CDR3 is TGTGCCATCAGTGAGGGGGATTGGGAGCAGTTCTTC. Its protein is CAISEGDWEQFF.

The rearrangement uses TRBV5-4 and TRBJ2-3; D may be TRBD2 (7 bases). The CDR3 contains 17 residues. From germline, CDR1 is SGHNT and CDR2 YYREEE (reference sequence). V shed 4 bases and J shed 3 bases, with 21 bases lying between them. The CDR3 is CASSPPPTGRETDTQYF. Here the CDR3 DNA reads TGTGCCAGCAGCCCGCCTCCCACAGGGAGGGAAACAGATACGCAGTATTTT.